Reported below is one T cell receptor beta chain. A UMI-labeled 5' RACE approach was the method that produced the TCR beta libraries. TCRdb reanalyzed the 5' RACE reads and collapses them to one entry per CDR3 protein, without DNA. The table lists under 8,000 distinct CDR3 sequences. The data originate from a study of human CD8 memory T cell subsets. CDR1 is MNHEY, CDR2 SMNVEV, per germline (reference sequence). The CDR3 runs 15 residues. Sequencing was carried out using CD8+ stem-like memory T cells (TSCM and TCM) sorted from PBMCs. Sample subset: stem-like memory CD8 T cells (TSTEM), CCR7+ PD-1- TIGIT-. This TCR was sampled from a human donor in good health. This sequence joins TRBV27 and TRBJ1-1; TCRdb gives TRBD1 as the D gene, but with no DNA this cannot be confirmed. This chain's CDR3 is CASSLSGGQNTEAFF.